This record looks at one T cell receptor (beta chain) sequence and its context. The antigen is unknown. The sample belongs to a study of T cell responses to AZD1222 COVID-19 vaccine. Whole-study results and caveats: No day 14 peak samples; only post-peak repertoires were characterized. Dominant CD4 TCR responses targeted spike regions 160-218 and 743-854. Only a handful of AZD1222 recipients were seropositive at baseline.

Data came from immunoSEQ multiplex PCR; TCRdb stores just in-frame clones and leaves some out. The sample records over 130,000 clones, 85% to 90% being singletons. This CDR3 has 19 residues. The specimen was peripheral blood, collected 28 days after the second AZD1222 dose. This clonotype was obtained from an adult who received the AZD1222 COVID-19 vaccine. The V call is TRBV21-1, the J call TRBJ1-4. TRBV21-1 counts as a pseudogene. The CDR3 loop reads CASSKEARDRTATNEKLFF. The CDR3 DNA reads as TGTGCCAGCAGCAAAGAAGCCCGGGATCGGACGGCAACTAATGAAAAACTGTTTTTT.